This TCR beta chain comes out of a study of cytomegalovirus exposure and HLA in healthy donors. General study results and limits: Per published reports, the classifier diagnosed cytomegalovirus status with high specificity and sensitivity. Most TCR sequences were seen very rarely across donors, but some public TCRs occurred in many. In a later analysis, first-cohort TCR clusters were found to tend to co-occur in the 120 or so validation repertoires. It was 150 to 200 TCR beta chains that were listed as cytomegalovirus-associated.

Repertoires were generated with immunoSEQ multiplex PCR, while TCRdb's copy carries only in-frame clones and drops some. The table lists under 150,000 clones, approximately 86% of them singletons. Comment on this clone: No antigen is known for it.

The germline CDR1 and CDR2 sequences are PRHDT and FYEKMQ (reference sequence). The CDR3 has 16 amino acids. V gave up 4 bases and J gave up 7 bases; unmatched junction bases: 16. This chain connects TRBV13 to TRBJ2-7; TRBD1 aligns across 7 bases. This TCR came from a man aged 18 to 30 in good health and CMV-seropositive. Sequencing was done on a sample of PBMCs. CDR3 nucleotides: TGTGCCAGCAGCTCCCTCTCGGGACAGACCTCTCGGGAGCAGTACTTC. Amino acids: CASSSLSGQTSREQYF.